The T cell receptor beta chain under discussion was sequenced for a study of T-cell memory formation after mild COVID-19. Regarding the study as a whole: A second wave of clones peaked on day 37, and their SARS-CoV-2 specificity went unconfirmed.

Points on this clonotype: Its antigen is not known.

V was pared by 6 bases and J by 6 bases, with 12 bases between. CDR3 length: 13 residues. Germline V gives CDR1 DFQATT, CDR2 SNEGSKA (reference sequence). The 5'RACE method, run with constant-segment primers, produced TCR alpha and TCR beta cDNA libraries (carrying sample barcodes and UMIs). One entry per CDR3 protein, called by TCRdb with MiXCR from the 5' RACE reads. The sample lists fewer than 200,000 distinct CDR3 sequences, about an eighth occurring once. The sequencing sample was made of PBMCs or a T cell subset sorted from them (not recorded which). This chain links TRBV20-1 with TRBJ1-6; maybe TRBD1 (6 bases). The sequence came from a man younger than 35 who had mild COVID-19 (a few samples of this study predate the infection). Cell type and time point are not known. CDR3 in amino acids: CSAVGGINSPLHF. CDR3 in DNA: TGCAGTGCCGTAGGGGGGATTAATTCACCCCTCCACTTT.